This paragraph covers one T cell receptor (beta chain) sequence. The antigen is undetermined. Eight distinct reactions (per sample) were used to make the cDNA. The unique tags termed UMIs, each holding a 6-nucleotide sample barcode, were added by means of template switching. TCRdb re-called the 5' RACE reads, yielding one record per CDR3 amino acid sequence without DNA. This table holds about 330,000 distinct CDR3 sequences. This entry is derived from a study of monozygotic twins with inflammatory bowel disease. Points from the study as a whole: Reduced clonotype sharing with other individuals was observed in IBD patients relative to healthy twins, especially with disease activity. Differing immunosuppressive treatments may have added variability to patient repertoires.

This sequence originates from a human donor with ulcerative colitis or Crohn's disease, or a healthy co-twin of an affected twin (not recorded which). Sequencing input: blood.

CDR3 protein: CATSDRTRDEQYF. J is TRBJ2-7 and V is TRBV24-1; TCRdb selects TRBD2, and the lack of DNA leaves this call unchecked. This CDR3 is 13 amino acids long. Germline CDR1 reads KGHDR; CDR2 reads SFDVKD.